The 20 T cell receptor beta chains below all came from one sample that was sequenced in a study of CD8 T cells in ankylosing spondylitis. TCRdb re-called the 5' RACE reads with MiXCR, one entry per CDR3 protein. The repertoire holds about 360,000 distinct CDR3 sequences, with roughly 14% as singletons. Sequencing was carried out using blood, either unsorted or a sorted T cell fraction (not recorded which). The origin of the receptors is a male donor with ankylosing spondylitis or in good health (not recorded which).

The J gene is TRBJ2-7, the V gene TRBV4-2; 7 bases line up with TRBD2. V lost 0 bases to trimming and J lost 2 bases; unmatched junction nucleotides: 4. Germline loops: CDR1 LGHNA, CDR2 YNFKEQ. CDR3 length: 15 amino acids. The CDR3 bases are TGTGCCAGCAGCCAAGAGACTAGCCGGACCTACGAGCAGTACTTC. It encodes CASSQETSRTYEQYF.

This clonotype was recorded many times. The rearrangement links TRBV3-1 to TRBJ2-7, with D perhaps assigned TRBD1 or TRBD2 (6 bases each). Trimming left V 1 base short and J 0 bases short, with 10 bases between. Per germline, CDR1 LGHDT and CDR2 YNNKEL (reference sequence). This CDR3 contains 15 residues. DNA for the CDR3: TGTGCCAGCAGCCAAGTTTCGGGGGCCTCCTACGAGCAGTACTTC. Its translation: CASSQVSGASYEQYF.

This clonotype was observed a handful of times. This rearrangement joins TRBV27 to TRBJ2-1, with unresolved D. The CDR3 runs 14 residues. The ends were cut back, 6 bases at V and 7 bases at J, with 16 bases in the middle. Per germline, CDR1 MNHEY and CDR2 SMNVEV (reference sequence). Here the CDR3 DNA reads TGTGCCAGCAGCCAAACCGGACGGAGTAATGAGCAGTTCTTC. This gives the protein CASSQTGRSNEQFF.

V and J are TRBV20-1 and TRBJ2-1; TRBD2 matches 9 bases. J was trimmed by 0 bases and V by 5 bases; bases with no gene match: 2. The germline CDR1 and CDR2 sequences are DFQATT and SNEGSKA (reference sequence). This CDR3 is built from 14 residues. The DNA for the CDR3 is TGCAGTGCTGAGCGGGGGGACTCCTACAATGAGCAGTTCTTC. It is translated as CSAERGDSYNEQFF.

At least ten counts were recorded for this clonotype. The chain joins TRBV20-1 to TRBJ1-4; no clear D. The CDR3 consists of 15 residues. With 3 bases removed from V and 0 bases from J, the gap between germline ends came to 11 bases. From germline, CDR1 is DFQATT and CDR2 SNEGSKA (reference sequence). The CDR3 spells CSASTGPATNEKLFF. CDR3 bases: TGCAGTGCTAGCACCGGACCTGCAACTAATGAAAAACTGTTTTTT.

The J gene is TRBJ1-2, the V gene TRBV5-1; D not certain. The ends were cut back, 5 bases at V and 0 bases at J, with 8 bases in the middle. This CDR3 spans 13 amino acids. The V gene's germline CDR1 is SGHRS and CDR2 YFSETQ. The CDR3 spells CASRTVSNYGYTF. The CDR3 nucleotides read TGCGCCAGCAGAACAGTCTCTAACTATGGCTACACCTTC.

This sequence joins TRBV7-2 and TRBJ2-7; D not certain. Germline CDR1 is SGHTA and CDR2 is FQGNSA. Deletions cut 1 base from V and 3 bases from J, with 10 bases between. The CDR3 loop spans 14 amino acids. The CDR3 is CASSLEVPDYEQYF. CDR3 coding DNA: TGTGCCAGCAGCTTAGAGGTGCCAGACTACGAGCAGTACTTC.

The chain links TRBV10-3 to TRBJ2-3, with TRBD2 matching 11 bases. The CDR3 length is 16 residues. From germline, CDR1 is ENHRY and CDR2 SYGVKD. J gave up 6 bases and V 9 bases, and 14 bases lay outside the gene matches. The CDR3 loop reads CAIRGRLAGGEDTQYF. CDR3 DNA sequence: TGTGCCATAAGAGGACGGCTAGCGGGAGGAGAGGATACGCAGTATTTT.

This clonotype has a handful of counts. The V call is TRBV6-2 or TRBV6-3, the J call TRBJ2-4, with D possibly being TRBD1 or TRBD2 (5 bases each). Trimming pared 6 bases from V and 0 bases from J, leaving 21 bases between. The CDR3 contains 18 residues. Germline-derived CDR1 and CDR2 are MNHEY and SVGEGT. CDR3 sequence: CASRRAPGTPLAKNIQYF. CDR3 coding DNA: TGTGCCAGCAGGCGAGCCCCTGGGACCCCTCTAGCCAAAAACATTCAGTACTTC.

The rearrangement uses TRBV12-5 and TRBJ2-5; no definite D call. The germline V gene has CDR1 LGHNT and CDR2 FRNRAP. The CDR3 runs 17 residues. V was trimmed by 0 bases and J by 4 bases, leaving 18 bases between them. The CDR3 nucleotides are TGTGCTAGTGGTTTGGTACTTGAGCGCCATGGTGCAGAGACCCAGTACTTC. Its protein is CASGLVLERHGAETQYF. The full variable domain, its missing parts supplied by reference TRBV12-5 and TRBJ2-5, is DARVTQTPRHKVTEMGQEVTMRCQPILGHNTVFWYRQTMMQGLELLAYFRNRAPLDDSGMPKDRFSAEMPDATLATLKIQPSEPRDSAVYFCASGLVLERHGAETQYFGPGTRLLVL.

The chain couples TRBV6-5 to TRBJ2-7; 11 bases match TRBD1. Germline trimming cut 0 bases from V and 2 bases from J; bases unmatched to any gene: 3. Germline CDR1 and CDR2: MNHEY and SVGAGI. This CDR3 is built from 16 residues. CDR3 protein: CASSYSLGQGAYEQYF. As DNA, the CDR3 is TGTGCCAGCAGTTACTCCTTGGGACAGGGGGCCTACGAGCAGTACTTC.

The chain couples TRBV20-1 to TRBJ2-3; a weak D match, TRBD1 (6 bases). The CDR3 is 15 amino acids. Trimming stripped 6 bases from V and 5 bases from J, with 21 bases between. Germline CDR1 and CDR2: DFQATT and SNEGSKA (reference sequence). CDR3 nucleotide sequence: TGCAGTGCGACGAGGCTTGTGGGGGCCGGAGATACGCAGTATTTT. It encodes CSATRLVGAGDTQYF.

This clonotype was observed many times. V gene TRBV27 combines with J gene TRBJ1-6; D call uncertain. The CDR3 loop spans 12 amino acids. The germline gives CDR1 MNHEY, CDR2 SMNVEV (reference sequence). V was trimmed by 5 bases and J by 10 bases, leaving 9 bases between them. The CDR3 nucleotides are TGTGCCAGCAGTCGAGTAGGGTCACCCCTCCACTTT. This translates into CASSRVGSPLHF.

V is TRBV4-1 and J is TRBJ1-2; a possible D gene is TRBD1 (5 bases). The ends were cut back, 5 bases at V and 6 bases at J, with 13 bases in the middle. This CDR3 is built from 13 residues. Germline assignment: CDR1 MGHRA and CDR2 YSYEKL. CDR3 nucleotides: TGCGCCAGCAGCTTCACAGGAGGGGATGGCTACACCTTC. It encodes CASSFTGGDGYTF.

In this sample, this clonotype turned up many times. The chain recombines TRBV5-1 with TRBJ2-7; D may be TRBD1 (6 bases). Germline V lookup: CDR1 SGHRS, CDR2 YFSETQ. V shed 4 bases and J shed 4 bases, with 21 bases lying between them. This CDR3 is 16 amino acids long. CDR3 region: CASSTPDGGRGYEQYF. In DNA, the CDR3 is TGCGCCAGCAGCACACCTGACGGCGGCAGGGGATACGAGCAGTACTTC.

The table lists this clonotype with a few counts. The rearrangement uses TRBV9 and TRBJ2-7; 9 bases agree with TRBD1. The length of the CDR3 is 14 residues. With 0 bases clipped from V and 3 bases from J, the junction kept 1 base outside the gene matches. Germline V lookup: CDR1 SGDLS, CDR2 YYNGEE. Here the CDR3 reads CASSVGQGDYEQYF. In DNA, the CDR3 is TGTGCCAGCAGCGTAGGACAGGGGGACTACGAGCAGTACTTC.

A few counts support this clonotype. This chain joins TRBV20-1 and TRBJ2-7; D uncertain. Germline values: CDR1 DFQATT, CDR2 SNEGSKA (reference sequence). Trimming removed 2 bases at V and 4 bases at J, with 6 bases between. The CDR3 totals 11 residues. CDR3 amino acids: CSARYEYEQYF. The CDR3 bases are TGCAGTGCTAGATACGAGTACGAGCAGTACTTC.

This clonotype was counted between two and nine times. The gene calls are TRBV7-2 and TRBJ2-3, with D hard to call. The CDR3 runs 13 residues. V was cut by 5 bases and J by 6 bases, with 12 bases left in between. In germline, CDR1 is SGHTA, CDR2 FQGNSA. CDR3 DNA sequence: TGTGCCAGCAGCCCTCAGAGCGCGGATACGCAGTATTTT. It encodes CASSPQSADTQYF.

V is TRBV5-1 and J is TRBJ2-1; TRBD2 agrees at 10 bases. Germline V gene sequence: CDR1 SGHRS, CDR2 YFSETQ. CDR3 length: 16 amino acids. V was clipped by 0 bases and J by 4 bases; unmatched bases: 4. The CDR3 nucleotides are TGCGCCAGCAGCTTGGAGGCTAGCGGGGGATACAATGAGCAGTTCTTC. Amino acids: CASSLEASGGYNEQFF. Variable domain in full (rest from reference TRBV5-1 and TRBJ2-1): KAGVTQTPRYLIKTRGQQVTLSCSPISGHRSVSWYQQTPGQGLQFLFEYFSETQRNKGNFPGRFSGRQFSNSRSEMNVSTLELGDSALYLCASSLEASGGYNEQFFGPGTRLTVL.

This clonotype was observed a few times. The CDR3 DNA is TGCAGCGTTGGTCCCCACACTGCGAGCTACACCTTC. Protein: CSVGPHTASYTF. The V gene is TRBV29-1, the J gene TRBJ1-2, with unresolved D. V was clipped by 4 bases and J by 9 bases, with 15 bases between them. The germline V gene has CDR1 SQVTM and CDR2 ANQGSEA. The CDR3 is made up of 12 amino acids.